This TCR beta chain is from a study of cytomegalovirus exposure and HLA in healthy donors. General study results and limits: In a later analysis, DRB1 alleles had the most associated TCRs; HLA-C alleles the fewest. Researchers reported in a later analysis that a missense DCLRE1C variant was tied to TCR beta V- and J-gene trimming.

This CDR3 contains 12 residues. Looked up from germline, CDR1 is MNHEY and CDR2 is SVGAGI. Trimming shortened V by 6 bases and J by 8 bases, and 13 bases separated the two germline ends. Primers for the PCR totalled 60 Vbeta and 13 Jbeta. The repertoire was sequenced with immunoSEQ multiplex PCR; TCRdb's copy has only in-frame clones and lacks some. The data show some 69,000 clones, approximately 79% seen once. As regards this clone: Antigen specificity is unknown.

This receptor was identified in a woman aged 25 to 45 in good health and CMV-seronegative. Sequencing input: PBMCs. The V gene is TRBV6-5, the J gene TRBJ1-1; tentatively, D is TRBD1 (5 bases). The CDR3 protein is CASSPSNREAFF. The CDR3 DNA reads as TGTGCCAGCAGCCCGAGCAACAGGGAAGCTTTCTTT.